The 9 T cell receptor beta chains below all came from one sample that was sequenced in a study of identical twins. Via MiXCR, TCRdb re-called the 5' RACE reads, giving one row per CDR3 protein. The sample records around 370,000 distinct CDR3 sequences, approximately 10% being singletons. The sequenced material came from naive T cells sorted from blood. The receptor source for this set is a woman in her fifties or sixties in good health.

This clonotype was seen more than once but under ten times. This sequence joins TRBV5-1 and TRBJ2-7; D tentatively fits TRBD1 or TRBD2 (5 bases each). CDR3 length: 15 amino acids. Germline V gene data show CDR1 as SGHRS and CDR2 as YFSETQ. The ends were cut back, 6 bases at V and 3 bases at J, with 19 bases in the middle. The CDR3 DNA sequence: TGCGCCAGCAAATTCGGGGAGAGGGGCATCTACGAGCAGTACGTC. It specifies CASKFGERGIYEQYV.

This rearrangement joins TRBV11-2 to TRBJ1-1; 12 bases line up with TRBD1. Per the germline V gene, CDR1 is SGHAT and CDR2 is FQNNGV. The ends lost 2 bases at V and 6 bases at J; junction bases unmatched: 4. This CDR3 spans 15 amino acids. CDR3 nucleotide sequence: TGTGCCAGCAGCTTAACGGGACAGGGGGCCCCTGAAGCTTTCTTT. It translates to CASSLTGQGAPEAFF.

The chain joins TRBV29-1 to TRBJ2-3; 7 bases are shared with TRBD1. The CDR3 contains 12 residues. The junction had 2 bases not matched to a gene; V was cut back by 3 bases and J by 5 bases. Germline values: CDR1 SQVTM, CDR2 ANQGSEA. The CDR3 loop is CSVERGQDTQYF. CDR3 in DNA: TGCAGCGTTGAGAGGGGGCAAGATACGCAGTATTTT.

The V and J genes are TRBV24-1 and TRBJ2-3; 8 bases are a match to TRBD2. There are 17 residues in the CDR3. Trimming cost V 4 bases and J 0 bases; bases outside gene matches: 8. CDR1 is KGHDR, CDR2 SFDVKD, per germline. In DNA form, the CDR3 reads TGTGCCACCAGTGACGCCGAGACTAGCGCTAGCACAGATACGCAGTATTTT. Translated: CATSDAETSASTDTQYF.

This clonotype was seen many times. The V and J genes are TRBV18 and TRBJ2-7; 9 bases line up with TRBD2. CDR1 and CDR2 from the germline V gene are KGHSH and LQKENI. V was clipped by 6 bases and J by 3 bases; unmatched bases: 12. This CDR3 comprises 16 residues. CDR3 sequence (DNA): TGTGCCAGCTCGACACCACTGGGGACTAGCAGCTACGAGCAGTACTTC. Translated: CASSTPLGTSSYEQYF.

The chain is built from TRBV5-1 and TRBJ2-5; TRBD2 matches at 7 bases. V lost 2 bases, J lost 4 bases, and 5 bases stayed unmatched. This CDR3 contains 14 residues. Germline CDR1 is SGHRS and CDR2 is YFSETQ. The CDR3 DNA sequence: TGCGCCAGCAGCTTCGCGGGGGTAAGAGAGACCCAGTACTTC. It specifies CASSFAGVRETQYF.

This sequence joins TRBV6-2 or TRBV6-3 and TRBJ1-1; D may be TRBD1 (5 bases). Germline CDR1 and CDR2: MNHEY and SVGEGT. Trimming removed 3 bases at V and 4 bases at J, with 15 bases between. This CDR3 is 15 amino acids long. As DNA, the CDR3 is TGTGCCAGCAGTTATAGTGAGGGACCAAGCACTGAAGCTTTCTTT. It specifies CASSYSEGPSTEAFF.

The chain is built from TRBV7-9 and TRBJ1-5; no definite D call. V gave up 5 bases and J gave up 7 bases, with 9 bases separating them. Germline CDR1 is SEHNR and CDR2 is FQNEAQ (reference sequence). CDR3 length: 12 amino acids. The CDR3 is CASSEGLQPQHF. In nucleotides, the CDR3 is TGTGCCAGCAGCGAAGGGTTGCAGCCCCAGCATTTT.

The V gene is TRBV7-9, the J gene TRBJ2-3; 7 positions agree with TRBD1. The V gene's germline CDR1 is SEHNR and CDR2 FQNEAQ (reference sequence). Trimming at V came to 4 bases and at J to 4 bases, leaving 11 bases not matched to a gene. CDR3 length: 16 amino acids. CDR3 coding DNA: TGTGCCAGCAGCTCTGACCCGCAGGGGGTGTCAGATACGCAGTATTTT. Protein: CASSSDPQGVSDTQYF.